A selection of T cell receptor beta chains follows, all from one sample in a study of blood T cell repertoires in COVID-19. Clones were sequenced by immunoSEQ multiplex PCR, and TCRdb holds only the in-frame ones, with some missing. Of about 49,000 clones detected, about four fifths appear once; the ten largest clones hold around 1.5%. Sequencing was performed on peripheral blood. These receptors came from a man aged 50 or older with acute or convalescent COVID-19. The CDR3 runs from the conserved cysteine through the conserved F or W. Each record gives: clone size, V gene, J gene, D gene, CDR3 protein, CDR3 DNA. The D gene is left open where the match is weak. Clone size is shown for a subset of rows, as once, few, many or a class of expanded clone.

>few|TRBV3-1/TRBV3-2|TRBJ2-5|TRBD2
CASSPVRLAGAQETQYF
TGTGCCAGCAGCCCTGTGAGACTAGCGGGGGCCCAAGAGACCCAGTACTTC
>NA|TRBV6-5|TRBJ2-7|TRBD1
CASSRDRESSEQYF
TGTGCCAGCAGTCGGGACAGGGAATCCTCTGAGCAGTACTTC
>NA|TRBV19|TRBJ1-1|TRBD1
CASIGTGWNTEAFF
TGTGCCAGTATCGGGACAGGGTGGAACACTGAAGCTTTCTTT
>NA|TRBV12-3/TRBV12-4|TRBJ2-7|NA
CASSRTSYEQYF
TGTGCCAGCAGTCGGACTTCTTACGAGCAGTACTTC
>NA|TRBV5-8|TRBJ1-2|NA
CASSSRLIPHNYGYTF
TGTGCCAGCAGCTCCAGGCTAATCCCCCATAACTATGGCTACACCTTC
>once|TRBV27|TRBJ2-7|NA
CASSSPGGRGPRLDEQYF
TGTGCCAGCAGTTCACCCGGGGGGCGGGGGCCTAGACTGGACGAGCAGTACTTC
>NA|TRBV6-2/TRBV6-3|TRBJ1-5|NA
CASSPNRARGYQPQHF
TGTGCCAGCAGTCCCAACCGGGCTCGGGGTTATCAGCCCCAGCATTTT
>NA|TRBV5-4|TRBJ1-6|NA
CASSFDRFNSPLHF
TGTGCCAGCAGCTTCGACAGGTTTAATTCACCCCTCCACTTT
>few|TRBV6-5|TRBJ2-1|TRBD2
CASSGLAPYNEQFF
TGTGCCAGCAGCGGACTAGCCCCCTACAATGAGCAGTTCTTC
>NA|TRBV28|TRBJ2-1|TRBD2
CASSLSGLVVDEQFF
TGTGCCAGCAGTTTGTCGGGACTAGTAGTCGATGAGCAGTTCTTC